This entry lists 20 T cell receptor beta chains sequenced from one sample in a study of OX40 agonist ivuxolimab in advanced cancers. The data were produced by immunoSEQ multiplex PCR, yet TCRdb's version contains in-frame clones alone and is incomplete. The data show around 25,000 clones, 83% seen once. The sample here was CD4+ or CD8+ T cells sorted from blood, taken in a trial of the OX40 agonist ivuxolimab. These TCRs come from an adult with an advanced solid tumor such as melanoma, head and neck, liver or kidney cancer.

The chain combines TRBV27 with TRBJ2-3; D ambiguous. The germline V gene has CDR1 MNHEY and CDR2 SMNVEV (reference sequence). V lost 6 bases, J lost 3 bases, and 10 bases lay in between. The CDR3 is made up of 13 amino acids. CDR3 nucleotides: TGTGCCAGCAGCTTTTTTAGTACAGATACGCAGTATTTT. Translating it yields CASSFFSTDTQYF.

The chain is built from TRBV7-8 and TRBJ2-2; D not resolved. Trimming took 7 bases from V and 7 from J, leaving 10 bases between them. The CDR3 has 12 amino acids. CDR1 and CDR2 (germline): SGHVS, FQNEAQ. The CDR3 sequence is CASKVRVGELFF. CDR3 in DNA: TGTGCCAGCAAGGTCCGTGTCGGGGAGCTGTTTTTT. Variable domain in full (rest from reference TRBV7-8 and TRBJ2-2): GAGVSQSPRYKVAKRGQDVALRCDPISGHVSLFWYQQALGQGPEFLTYFQNEAQLDKSGLPSDRFFAERPEGSVSTLKIQRTQQEDSAVYLCASKVRVGELFFGEGSRLTVL.

This chain joins TRBV9 and TRBJ2-7; 10 bases align to TRBD1. The CDR3 covers 16 residues. From germline, CDR1 is SGDLS and CDR2 YYNGEE. The V segment lost 0 bases and the J segment 7 bases; nucleotides outside the gene matches: 10. The CDR3 sequence: CASSVGPPDRGPEQYF. In DNA, the CDR3 is TGTGCCAGCAGCGTAGGTCCCCCCGACAGGGGGCCGGAGCAGTACTTC.

The chain is built from TRBV5-4 and TRBJ2-5; 11 bases line up with TRBD2. Near its end, the DNA agrees better with TRBJ2-7, so the J call may be wrong. Germline V lookup: CDR1 SGHNT, CDR2 YYREEE (reference sequence). The CDR3 runs to 15 residues. CDR3 in amino acids: CASIRLAGSSYEQYF. CDR3 sequence (DNA): TGTGCCAGCATCAGACTAGCGGGGTCTTCCTACGAGCAGTACTTC.

The gene calls are TRBV5-1 and TRBJ2-3; TRBD1 or TRBD2 may be the D gene (6 bases each). The CDR3 loop spans 15 amino acids. Germline CDR1 and CDR2: SGHRS and YFSETQ. Trimming cost V 0 bases and J 4 bases, with 12 bases left between them. The CDR3 loop is CASSLAGGRADTQYF. The DNA for the CDR3 is TGCGCCAGCAGCTTGGCTGGGGGGCGCGCAGATACGCAGTATTTT.

In its sample, this clone was seen a few times. The chain carries TRBV4-3 and TRBJ2-1; 7 bases agree with TRBD1. The CDR3 is made up of 15 amino acids. V lost 3 bases to trimming and J lost 8 bases; unmatched junction nucleotides: 10. The germline CDR1 and CDR2 sequences are LGHNA and YSLEER. The CDR3 region is CASSHSGGVVDEQFF. The CDR3 DNA reads TGCGCCAGCAGCCACTCAGGGGGAGTCGTCGATGAGCAGTTCTTC.

The rearrangement links TRBV4-3 to TRBJ1-4, with D unclear. CDR3 length equals 14 residues. Germline V gene data show CDR1 as LGHNA and CDR2 as YSLEER. V shed 0 bases and J shed 4 bases, with 6 bases lying between them. CDR3 sequence: CASSQDTVNEKLFF. The CDR3 bases are TGCGCCAGCAGCCAAGATACGGTTAATGAAAAACTGTTTTTT.

The rearrangement joins TRBV5-1 to TRBJ2-1; D gene unclear. This CDR3 is 12 amino acids long. CDR1 and CDR2 from the germline V gene are SGHRS and YFSETQ. Trimming shortened V by 1 base and J by 7 bases, and 6 bases separated the two germline ends. Here the CDR3 reads CASSLFGNEQFF. The CDR3 coding sequence is TGCGCCAGCAGCTTGTTTGGAAATGAGCAGTTCTTC. The whole variable domain, filled in from reference TRBV5-1 and TRBJ2-1, reads KAGVTQTPRYLIKTRGQQVTLSCSPISGHRSVSWYQQTPGQGLQFLFEYFSETQRNKGNFPGRFSGRQFSNSRSEMNVSTLELGDSALYLCASSLFGNEQFFGPGTRLTVL.

This chain connects TRBV9 to TRBJ1-4; 8 bases agree with TRBD1. Germline V CDR1 and CDR2: SGDLS, YYNGEE. This CDR3 has 15 amino acids. V dropped 3 bases and J dropped 3; count of bases not matched to a gene: 4. The CDR3 is CASSDGQGANEKLFF. DNA for the CDR3: TGTGCCAGCAGCGATGGACAGGGAGCTAATGAAAAACTGTTTTTT. The full variable domain, its missing parts supplied by reference TRBV9 and TRBJ1-4, is DSGVTQTPKHLITATGQRVTLRCSPRSGDLSVYWYQQSLDQGLQFLIQYYNGEERAKGNILERFSAQQFPDLHSELNLSSLELGDSALYFCASSDGQGANEKLFFGSGTQLSVL.

This clone was seen only once. V gene TRBV6-6 combines with J gene TRBJ1-1, with D maybe TRBD1 (6 bases). V shed 4 bases and J shed 4 bases, with 16 bases lying between them. The CDR3 length is 15 residues. Germline CDR1 and CDR2: MNHNY and SVGAGI (reference sequence). The CDR3 spells CASSSRTAGGTEAFF. In DNA form, the CDR3 reads TGTGCCAGCAGTTCCCGGACAGCTGGAGGCACTGAAGCTTTCTTT.

The chain recombines TRBV6-1 with TRBJ1-1, with 9 positions matching TRBD1. The V gene end was trimmed by 3 bases and the J gene end by 3 bases; junction bases not matched to a gene: 11. CDR1 and CDR2 (germline): MNHNS, SASEGT. There are 17 residues in the CDR3. Written as DNA, the CDR3 is TGTGCCAGCAGTGATAACAGGGGGCGAGAATCGGACACTGAAGCTTTCTTT. Its protein product is CASSDNRGRESDTEAFF.

This clone was detected a few times. V and J are TRBV7-2 and TRBJ1-1; the D gene is possibly TRBD1 (5 bases). The CDR3 loop spans 13 amino acids. Germline CDR1 and CDR2: SGHTA and FQGNSA. The germline V and J ends were trimmed by 5 bases and 8 bases, with 15 bases remaining between them. The CDR3 sequence is CASSRTTWGEAFF. CDR3 nucleotides: TGTGCCAGCAGCCGAACCACGTGGGGGGAAGCTTTCTTT.

The gene calls are TRBV9 and TRBJ2-7, with 7 bases fitting TRBD1. This CDR3 has 15 residues. Looked up from germline, CDR1 is SGDLS and CDR2 is YYNGEE. V was pared by 3 bases and J by 4 bases, with 10 bases of the junction left unmatched. In DNA, the CDR3 is TGTGCCAGCAGCGGAACCGGGACAGCGGATTACGAGCAGTACTTC. This encodes CASSGTGTADYEQYF.

A few counts support this clone. This chain joins TRBV4-1 and TRBJ2-3; possibly TRBD1 for D (6 bases). This CDR3 region has 16 residues. The germline V and J ends were trimmed by 0 bases and 1 base, with 11 bases remaining between them. Germline loops: CDR1 MGHRA, CDR2 YSYEKL. The CDR3 bases are TGCGCCAGCAGCCAAGAGGGTGCAGGGGGCACAGATACGCAGTATTTT. Residues: CASSQEGAGGTDTQYF.

The V call is TRBV25-1, the J call TRBJ2-7; no clear D gene. V shed 1 base and J shed 3 bases, with 7 bases lying between them. The CDR3 extends over 13 amino acids. CDR1 and CDR2 (germline): MGHDK, SYGVNS. In nucleotides, the CDR3 is TGTGCCAGCAGTGAATTCGAAGTCTACGAGCAGTACTTC. Translated, it gives CASSEFEVYEQYF.

The chain joins TRBV29-1 to TRBJ2-6; no clear D. Trimming stripped 0 bases from V and 1 base from J, with 13 bases between. The CDR3 consists of 17 residues. Germline V CDR1 and CDR2: SQVTM, ANQGSEA. CDR3 loop: CSVEEIESRSGANVLTF. In nucleotides, the CDR3 is TGCAGCGTTGAAGAGATAGAGTCCAGGTCTGGGGCCAACGTCCTGACTTTC.

V gene TRBV28 combines with J gene TRBJ2-3; TRBD1 matches 7 bases. Trimming cost V 3 bases and J 3 bases; bases outside gene matches: 3. Looked up from germline, CDR1 is MDHEN and CDR2 is SYDVKM. The CDR3 has 14 amino acids. The CDR3: CASSFLQGTDTQYF. The CDR3 DNA sequence: TGTGCCAGCAGTTTTTTACAGGGGACAGATACGCAGTATTTT.

The V and J genes are TRBV21-1 and TRBJ1-5; the DNA was not used to check the table's D call, TRBD1. TRBV21-1 is described as a pseudogene. This CDR3 comprises 14 residues. The CDR3 DNA reads as TGTGCCAGCACCGACAGCGATAGCAATCAGCCCCAGCATTTT. It encodes CASTDSDSNQPQHF.

The rearrangement links TRBV5-8 to TRBJ1-1; D not certain. The CDR3 runs 17 residues. Germline lookup yields CDR1 SGHTS and CDR2 YDEGEE. Deletions cut 0 bases from V and 0 bases from J, with 15 bases between. The CDR3 nucleotides are TGTGCCAGCAGCTTGGATAGACCCCTGGGGATGAACACTGAAGCTTTCTTT. Amino acid sequence: CASSLDRPLGMNTEAFF.

The rearrangement links TRBV6-1 to TRBJ2-2; D gene ambiguous. In germline, CDR1 is MNHNS, CDR2 SASEGT. The CDR3 spans 16 residues. V lost 2 bases, J lost 0 bases, and 10 bases lay in between. The CDR3 sequence is CASSERWWANTGELFF. In DNA form, the CDR3 reads TGTGCCAGCAGTGAACGGTGGTGGGCGAACACCGGGGAGCTGTTTTTT.